A selection of T cell receptor beta chains follows, all from one sample in a study of blood T cell repertoires in COVID-19. TCRdb's table, derived via immunoSEQ multiplex PCR, lists solely in-frame clones and lacks some. The sample consists of 130,000 to 150,000 clones, 65% to 85% of them appearing once. The source material was peripheral blood. The receptors were sampled from a woman aged 55-75 years with acute or convalescent COVID-19. CDR3s include the opening cysteine and the closing phenylalanine or tryptophan. D genes are given only for firm matches. Size is omitted from some rows. Given values are once, few, many or a class for expanded clones.

TRBV3-1/TRBV3-2	TRBD2	TRBJ2-1	NA	TGTGCCAGCAGCCAAGGACTAGCGGGAGCCTACAATGAGCAGTTCTTC	CASSQGLAGAYNEQFF
TRBV28	NA	TRBJ1-5	NA	TGTGCCAGCAGTATAAGGAGTCAGCCCCAGCATTTT	CASSIRSQPQHF
TRBV10-3	TRBD2	TRBJ2-3	NA	TGTGCCATCAGTGTTTCTCACCCGACTAGCGCCGATACGCAGTATTTT	CAISVSHPTSADTQYF
TRBV11-3	NA	TRBJ2-3	NA	TGTGCCAGCAGCTTAGACCCTAGACAGAGTACGCAGTATTTT	CASSLDPRQSTQYF
TRBV27	NA	TRBJ1-6	NA	TGTGCCAGCAGTTTAACCCGGAGCTCCTATAATTCACCCCTCCACTTT	CASSLTRSSYNSPLHF
TRBV7-2	NA	TRBJ1-2	NA	TGTGCCAGCAGCTTAGCGGGCAGGGAATATGGCTACACCTTC	CASSLAGREYGYTF
TRBV27	TRBD2	TRBJ2-4	NA	TGTGCCAGCAGTTCTTGGACTAGCAAAGCCAAAAACATTCAGTACTTC	CASSSWTSKAKNIQYF
TRBV19	NA	TRBJ1-2	NA	TGTGCCAGTAGTAGATCGGCAGGGAGGGTCGGCTACACCTTC	CASSRSAGRVGYTF
TRBV15	NA	TRBJ1-4	NA	TGTGCCACCAGCAGAGCTGGGAGGGTTCAAGGGCCAACTAATGAAAAACTGTTTTTT	CATSRAGRVQGPTNEKLFF
TRBV7-9	NA	TRBJ2-1	NA	TGTGCCAGCAGCACAAATAGCGGCCCTACGGGTGAGCAGTTCTTC	CASSTNSGPTGEQFF
TRBV5-1	TRBD2	TRBJ2-1	NA	TGCGCCAGCAGCCCGATACCTATAGCGGGAAACTTTTTCAATGAGCAGTTCTTC	CASSPIPIAGNFFNEQFF
TRBV28	NA	TRBJ2-7	NA	TGTGCCAGCAGTTATAAGGGGCTCTTCCAGGGCTACGAGCAGTACTTC	CASSYKGLFQGYEQYF
TRBV7-9	TRBD2	TRBJ2-7	once	TGTGCCAGCAGCTTAACTAGCGGTAGCTCCTACGAGCAGTACTTC	CASSLTSGSSYEQYF
TRBV29-1	NA	TRBJ2-7	medium-sized	TGCAGCGTCACCCCCGCGGGGTCTCTGTCCGAGCAGTACTTC	CSVTPAGSLSEQYF
TRBV28	NA	TRBJ1-5	NA	TGTGCCAGCAGTTTAGAAACAGGGACGAGCAATCAGCCCCAGCATTTT	CASSLETGTSNQPQHF
TRBV3-1/TRBV3-2	NA	TRBJ2-7	NA	TGTGCCAGCAGCCAAATCGACGGGAGTAGGCAGTACTTC	CASSQIDGSRQYF
TRBV10-3	TRBD1	TRBJ2-3	NA	TGTGCCATCAGTGAATCCAGACAGGGGTGGGATACGCAGTATTTT	CAISESRQGWDTQYF
TRBV5-1	TRBD1	TRBJ2-3	NA	TGCGCCAGCAGCCCGGGACAGCTCACAGATACGCAGTATTTT	CASSPGQLTDTQYF
TRBV27	NA	TRBJ2-1	NA	TGTGCCAGCAGTACTGCGCTATATAATGAGCAGTTCTTC	CASSTALYNEQFF
TRBV2	TRBD1	TRBJ2-1	once	TGTGCCAGCAGGGGACAGGGGCAGTATGAGCAGTTCTTC	CASRGQGQYEQFF
TRBV11-2	NA	TRBJ2-7	few	TGTGCCAGCAGCTTAAGTATATGGGGGCAACTCGAGCAGTACTTC	CASSLSIWGQLEQYF
TRBV4-1	TRBD1	TRBJ1-1	NA	TGCGCCAGCAGCGACCACGGACAGGCGATGAACACTGAAGCTTTCTTT	CASSDHGQAMNTEAFF
TRBV5-1	TRBD2	TRBJ2-1	NA	TGCGCCAGCCGTCGGGAGGGGTCCTCCTACAATGAGCAGTTCTTC	CASRREGSSYNEQFF
TRBV14	TRBD1	TRBJ1-3	NA	TGTGCCAGCAGACGCACAGGGGCTGGAAACACCATATATTTT	CASRRTGAGNTIYF
TRBV5-6	TRBD1	TRBJ1-4	NA	TGTGCCAGCACCCGGACGGGACAGGGGAATGAAAAACTGTTTTTT	CASTRTGQGNEKLFF
TRBV27	TRBD2	TRBJ2-2	NA	TGTGCCAGCAGTTTAATCCCCAGCGGGATCGGGGAGCTGTTTTTT	CASSLIPSGIGELFF
TRBV6-5	TRBD1	TRBJ1-2	NA	TGTGCCAGCAACCGGGACAGGGGCGGCTATGGCTACACCTTC	CASNRDRGGYGYTF
TRBV7-9	NA	TRBJ1-6	NA	TGTGCCAGCAGCCAAGAGGGAAATTCACCCCTCCACTTT	CASSQEGNSPLHF
TRBV27	NA	TRBJ1-1	NA	TGTGCCAGCAGTTACCTCGGACGGACAGACACTGAAGCTTTCTTT	CASSYLGRTDTEAFF
TRBV7-6	TRBD2	TRBJ2-3	NA	TGTGCCAGCAGCTTCCTAGCGGGAGATGGTGATACGCAGTATTTT	CASSFLAGDGDTQYF
TRBV7-3	NA	TRBJ2-1	NA	TGTGCCAGCAGCTTAGGGGGGAGGACTTTCAATGAGCAGTTCTTC	CASSLGGRTFNEQFF
TRBV28	TRBD2	TRBJ2-7	NA	TGTGCCAGCCTGTGGGCTAGCGGGGGGATGGACGAGCAGTACTTC	CASLWASGGMDEQYF
TRBV7-8	TRBD2	TRBJ2-7	NA	TGTGCCAGCAGCTGGACTAGCGGGAGTTACGAGCAGTACTTC	CASSWTSGSYEQYF
TRBV9	TRBD2	TRBJ2-3	NA	TGTGCCAGCAGCGTAGGCGCGGGAGGGCGCCACACAGATACGCAGTATTTT	CASSVGAGGRHTDTQYF
TRBV3-1/TRBV3-2	NA	TRBJ2-7	NA	TGTGCCAGCAGGGAGTACGAGCAGTACTTC	CASREYEQYF
TRBV7-9	TRBD1	TRBJ1-1	NA	TGTGCCAGCAGTAGAACAGGGGGCACTGAAGCTTTCTTT	CASSRTGGTEAFF
TRBV2	TRBD2	TRBJ2-1	NA	TGTGCCAGCAAACGGCTAGCGGCCCCGGATGAGCAGTTCTTC	CASKRLAAPDEQFF
TRBV10-1	TRBD2	TRBJ2-3	NA	TGCGCCAGCAGTGATATAGCGGGGGCCGTGAATTCGCAGTATTTT	CASSDIAGAVNSQYF
TRBV7-8	NA	TRBJ2-1	once	TGTGCCAGCAGCTTAGCGAAGAACAGGGAATATGAGCAGTTCTTC	CASSLAKNREYEQFF
TRBV6-5	TRBD1	TRBJ2-2	few	TGTGCCAGCAGTCCCGGGACAGCGAACACCGGGGAGCTGTTTTTT	CASSPGTANTGELFF
TRBV11-2	NA	TRBJ2-1	NA	TGTGCCAGCAGCTTTCCGAGTGCCTACAATGAGCAGTTCTTC	CASSFPSAYNEQFF
TRBV10-3	NA	TRBJ2-7	NA	TGTGCCATCAGGGGCTCTTCCACCTACGAGCAGTACTTC	CAIRGSSTYEQYF
TRBV7-9	TRBD1	TRBJ1-2	NA	TGTGCCAGCAGCTTAGGCGCGGACAGGGCGGGTTTAAACTATGGCTACACCTTC	CASSLGADRAGLNYGYTF
TRBV7-8	TRBD2	TRBJ2-5	few	TGTGCCAGCATCCCCAACCCTGCGGGGGGAGGGAGCCAGTACTTC	CASIPNPAGGGSQYF
TRBV5-1	TRBD2	TRBJ2-1	NA	TGCGCCAGCAGCTTGAAACTAGCGGGACATCAGTTCTTC	CASSLKLAGHQFF
TRBV30	NA	TRBJ2-1	NA	TGTGCCTGGAGTTCCCTAGCTGGGAGCCACAATGAGCAGTTCTTC	CAWSSLAGSHNEQFF
TRBV25-1	NA	TRBJ1-4	NA	TGTGCCAGCAGTTTATATGAAAAACTGTTTTTT	CASSLYEKLFF
TRBV7-9	NA	TRBJ2-1	NA	TGTGCCAGCAGCTTAGGTTTCGGGACTTCGGCAGATGAGCAGTTCTTC	CASSLGFGTSADEQFF
TRBV18	TRBD1	TRBJ2-1	once	TGTGCCAGCTCACCGGACAGGACGCAGTTCTTC	CASSPDRTQFF
TRBV11-1	NA	TRBJ2-5	few	TGTGCCAGCAGCTCCGGACTGCAGGGGGGTCAAGAGACCCAGTACTTC	CASSSGLQGGQETQYF
TRBV6-1	TRBD1	TRBJ2-1	NA	TGTGCCAGCAGTGACAGGGGGCGAAAGTTGAATGAGCAGTTCTTC	CASSDRGRKLNEQFF
TRBV19	NA	TRBJ2-1	NA	TGTGCCAGTAGTACAGGGTCCAATGAGCAGTTCTTC	CASSTGSNEQFF
TRBV28	NA	TRBJ1-1	NA	TGTGCCAGCGGGGGCTTGTCAGCTTTCTTT	CASGGLSAFF
TRBV7-9	TRBD2	TRBJ2-1	once	TGTGCCAGCAGCCCTCGACTAGCGGGAGTGGTGGGTGAGCAGTTCTTC	CASSPRLAGVVGEQFF